A selection of T cell receptor beta chains follows, all from one sample in a study of T cell responses to AZD1222 COVID-19 vaccine. Only in-frame clones appear in the TCRdb table, and some are missing; sequencing was by immunoSEQ multiplex PCR. There are over 110,000 clones in the sample; roughly 93% occur only once, and approximately 9% lies in the top ten. The starting material was peripheral blood, obtained 28 days after the second AZD1222 dose. These receptors all stem from an adult who received the AZD1222 COVID-19 vaccine. Each CDR3 is given with its conserved first and last residue. The D gene is left open where the match is weak. Not every row has a clone size; where given, it reads once, few, many or a size class.

TRBD2 - TRBJ2-3 TRBV18 TGTGCCAGCTCCCCAGGGATGGCGGGAGCGTATACGCAGTATTTT CASSPGMAGAYTQYF
- - TRBJ2-2 TRBV19 TGTGCCAGTAGGGCCCGGACCGGGGAGCTGTTTTTT CASRARTGELFF
- - TRBJ2-3 TRBV19 TGTGCCAGTACCTCGGGTGGGACAGATACGCAGTATTTT CASTSGGTDTQYF
TRBD1 once TRBJ1-1 TRBV10-3 TGTGCCATCAGATTTCCGAACAGGGGGTCTGAAGCTTTCTTT CAIRFPNRGSEAFF
TRBD2 - TRBJ2-3 TRBV9 TGTGCCAGCAGCGTAGTGGGGACTAGCGGGAGCATTGGAAGAGATACGCAGTATTTT CASSVVGTSGSIGRDTQYF
TRBD1 once TRBJ1-6 TRBV19 TGTGCCAGTAGTTCCCCCGGACAGGGGCCTAATTCACCCCTCCACTTT CASSSPGQGPNSPLHF
- once TRBJ1-6 TRBV14 TGTGCCAGCAGCCAAGAAATCCGCCGGGCTCCCCTCCACTTT CASSQEIRRAPLHF
- - TRBJ1-1 TRBV3-1/TRBV3-2 TGTGCCAGCAGCCAAGTACTAGGACGCGGTAACACTGAAGCTTTCTTT CASSQVLGRGNTEAFF
- - TRBJ1-4 TRBV5-1 TGCGCCAGCAGCTTGAGAGTAGGGGGAGACGAAAAACTGTTTTTT CASSLRVGGDEKLFF
TRBD1 - TRBJ2-2 TRBV4-1 TGCGCCAGCAGCCAAGAAAGGGGGCACACCGGGGAGCTGTTTTTT CASSQERGHTGELFF
TRBD2 few TRBJ2-7 TRBV5-4 TGTGCCAGCAGCTCTGTAGCGGGAGGGCCCTACGAGCAGTACTTC CASSSVAGGPYEQYF
- - TRBJ1-1 TRBV30 TGTGCCTGGATGGCCGCAGTAACTTTCTTT CAWMAAVTFF
TRBD1 - TRBJ1-5 TRBV10-2 TGCGCCAGTAGCCGCCTGGACAGGGTTCAGCCCCAGCATTTT CASSRLDRVQPQHF
TRBD1 - TRBJ2-1 TRBV6-4 TGTGCCAGCAGTGACGTGACAGGGTCCGATGAGCAGTTCTTC CASSDVTGSDEQFF
- - TRBJ1-3 TRBV10-3 TGTGCCATCAGTGACTCCGGGACGAATGGAAACACCATATATTTT CAISDSGTNGNTIYF
- - TRBJ2-5 TRBV29-1 TGCAGCGTTGTTGTGGGCGGGGAGACCCAGTACTTC CSVVVGGETQYF
- - TRBJ1-6 TRBV28 TGTGCCAGCAGTTTACCCCGGGCGACCCTTTATAATTCACCCCTCCACTTT CASSLPRATLYNSPLHF
- few TRBJ1-2 TRBV28 TGTGCCAGCAGAGAATTTTACAGAGGATCTGCTAACTATGGCTACACCTTC CASREFYRGSANYGYTF
- - TRBJ1-1 TRBV6-5 TGTGCCAGCAGTCCAAAGGGGGGGCTCACTGAAGCTTTCTTT CASSPKGGLTEAFF
TRBD2 - TRBJ2-1 TRBV9 TGTGCCAGCAGCGTAGTTAGCGGGGGTCTCTCCTACAATGAGCAGTTCTTC CASSVVSGGLSYNEQFF
TRBD1 - TRBJ2-2 TRBV27 TGTGCCAGCAGTTTCTTTACCGGGACAGGGATCGGGGAGCTGTTTTTT CASSFFTGTGIGELFF
- - TRBJ1-2 TRBV6-5 TGTGCCAGCAGCTCGGGACACCCTGCGTGGTATGGCTACACCTTC CASSSGHPAWYGYTF
TRBD2 - TRBJ2-3 TRBV9 TGTGCCAGCAGCGTAGAAGGTTTAGCGGGGGGTCGCACAGATACGCAGTATTTT CASSVEGLAGGRTDTQYF
- - TRBJ1-3 TRBV6-5 TGTGCCAGCAGACACAACGAAATCTCTGGAAACACCATATATTTT CASRHNEISGNTIYF
TRBD1 - TRBJ1-1 TRBV29-1 TGCAGCGTTTCAAACAGGGGGTATATCACTGAAGCTTTCTTT CSVSNRGYITEAFF
- - TRBJ1-4 TRBV5-4 TGTGCCAGCAGCTTGTCCTCGAGTACGACTAATGAAAAACTGTTTTTT CASSLSSSTTNEKLFF
- - TRBJ1-1 TRBV27 TGTGCCAGCAGCCACAGGGTGAGAGACACTGAAGCTTTCTTT CASSHRVRDTEAFF
- - TRBJ1-5 TRBV18 TGTGCCAGCTCCTCTGGGATGTCAGGTCAGCCCCAGCATTTT CASSSGMSGQPQHF
- - TRBJ1-1 TRBV28 TGTGCCAGCACCGACCCCGGGGACACTGAAGCTTTCTTT CASTDPGDTEAFF
TRBD2 - TRBJ2-3 TRBV7-8 TGTGCCAGCAGCAAACGGGGGGGGTCTAGCACAGATACGCAGTATTTT CASSKRGGSSTDTQYF
- - TRBJ2-7 TRBV12-3/TRBV12-4 TGTGCCAGCACCAACACCGGCAGTTACGAGCAGTACTTC CASTNTGSYEQYF
TRBD1 - TRBJ2-3 TRBV7-2 TGTGCCAGCAGTCGGAGCGGACAGGGCACAGATACGCAGTATTTT CASSRSGQGTDTQYF
- - TRBJ2-1 TRBV7-9 TGTGCCAGCAGCAGTACACAGTACAATGAGCAGTTCTTC CASSSTQYNEQFF
- - TRBJ2-7 TRBV11-2 TGTGCCAGCAGCTTGGGGTCCAGTACGGACGAGCAGTACTTC CASSLGSSTDEQYF
- - TRBJ1-2 TRBV28 TGTGCCAGCAGTTCACGGACAGATGACTATGGCTACACCTTC CASSSRTDDYGYTF
- - TRBJ1-2 TRBV12-3/TRBV12-4 TGTGCCAGCAGACTACAGGGCACCTATGGCTACACCTTC CASRLQGTYGYTF
TRBD1 - TRBJ2-1 TRBV7-9 TGTGCCAGCAGCTTAGGCGCGCCGGGACAGGGGACTAACAATGAGCAGTTCTTC CASSLGAPGQGTNNEQFF
- - TRBJ1-2 TRBV7-9 TGTGCCAGCAGCCTCGCACAGGGCGATGGCTACACCTTC CASSLAQGDGYTF
TRBD1 - TRBJ2-6 TRBV15 TGTGCCACCAGCAGCGACAGGGAGCTATCTGGGGCCAACGTCCTGACTTTC CATSSDRELSGANVLTF
- - TRBJ1-3 TRBV4-2 TGTGCCAGCAGCCAAGATGTGACTCCCGGAAACACCATATATTTT CASSQDVTPGNTIYF
- - TRBJ1-5 TRBV4-1 TGCGCCAGCAGCCAAGTTGCACAGAACAATCAGCCCCAGCATTTT CASSQVAQNNQPQHF
TRBD2 - TRBJ2-3 TRBV7-8 TGTGCCAGCAGCTTACTAGCGGAATCGCTTCGGGGAGATACACAGTATTTT CASSLLAESLRGDTQYF
- - TRBJ1-4 TRBV2 TGTGCCAGCAGGGCAGTCAAAGAAAAACTGTTTTTT CASRAVKEKLFF
- - TRBJ2-3 TRBV5-4 TGTGCCAGCAGCTTTAGCGGAACTAGCACAGATACGCAGTATTTT CASSFSGTSTDTQYF
- - TRBJ2-1 TRBV18 TGTGCCAGCTCCCCCACCGGGACAGGGGCCCGACGGGAGCGGGGGGACTACAATGAGCAGTTCTTC CASSPTGTGARRERGDYNEQFF
TRBD2 - TRBJ2-5 TRBV18 TGTGCCAGCTCACCAGGGACTAGCGGCCAAGAGACCCAGTACTTC CASSPGTSGQETQYF
TRBD1 - TRBJ1-2 TRBV29-1 TGCAGCGTTGAAGTCGGCGGGACAGGGGGATTCGGGGTATGGGGCTACACCTTC CSVEVGGTGGFGVWGYTF
- - TRBJ1-2 TRBV7-9 TGTGCCAGCAGCCCGAGAGACAGGACTGACACCTTC CASSPRDRTDTF
TRBD1 - TRBJ1-5 TRBV27 TGTGCCAGCAGGACCGGGACAGGGGGTCAGCCCCAGCATTTT CASRTGTGGQPQHF
- - TRBJ1-3 TRBV7-9 TGTGCCAGCAGCCCAGCAGGGACCCAGGGCACCATATATTTT CASSPAGTQGTIYF
- - TRBJ2-2 TRBV5-1 TGCGCCAGCAGCTTACAGAACACCGGGGAGCTGTTTTTT CASSLQNTGELFF
- - TRBJ1-2 TRBV29-1 TGCAGCGTTGAAGATCACAACCGGGCGGGAATTGGCTACACCTTC CSVEDHNRAGIGYTF